The source of this TCR beta chain is a study of T cell responses to AZD1222 COVID-19 vaccine. Findings of the study overall: Seropositive status at baseline applied to only 6 or 7 AZD1222 recipients.

A remark on this clone: Its matching antigen is unknown.

This table comes from immunoSEQ multiplex PCR, and its TCRdb copy is limited to in-frame clones, with some not included. Among 120,000 to 150,000 clones listed, roughly 90% were seen once. Germline lookup yields CDR1 SGHAT and CDR2 FQNNGV. Trimming at V came to 6 bases and at J to 10 bases, leaving 11 bases not matched to a gene. CDR3 size: 13 residues. Sequencing was performed on peripheral blood, taken 28 days after the second AZD1222 dose. The sequence was collected from an adult who received the AZD1222 COVID-19 vaccine. J is TRBJ1-1 and V is TRBV11-2, with 7 bases lining up with TRBD1. CDR3: CASRRGTGEIAFF. DNA for the CDR3: TGTGCCAGCAGAAGGGGAACAGGGGAGATAGCTTTCTTT.